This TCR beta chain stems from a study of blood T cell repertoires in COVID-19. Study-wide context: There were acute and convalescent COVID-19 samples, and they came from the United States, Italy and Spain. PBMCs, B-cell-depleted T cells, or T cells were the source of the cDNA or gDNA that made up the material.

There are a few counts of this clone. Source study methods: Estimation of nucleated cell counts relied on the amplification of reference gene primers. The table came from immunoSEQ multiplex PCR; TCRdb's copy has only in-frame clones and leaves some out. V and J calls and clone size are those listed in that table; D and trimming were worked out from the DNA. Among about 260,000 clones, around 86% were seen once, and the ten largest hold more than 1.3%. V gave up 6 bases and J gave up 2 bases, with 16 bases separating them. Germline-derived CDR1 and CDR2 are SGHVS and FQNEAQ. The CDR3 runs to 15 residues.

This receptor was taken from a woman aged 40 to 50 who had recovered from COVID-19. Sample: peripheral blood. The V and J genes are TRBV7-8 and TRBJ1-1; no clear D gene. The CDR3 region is CASRLAAISNTEAFF. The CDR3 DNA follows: TGTGCCAGCAGACTAGCAGCCATTTCTAACACTGAAGCTTTCTTT.